This paragraph reports one T cell receptor (beta chain). Its matching antigen is unknown. These data are taken from a study of vaccination effects on CD4 cells after COVID-19. Overall study context: Antigen-specific CD4+ T cell clonotypes were called by their expansion after viral peptide-pool culture in ViraFEST. Both late and early after vaccination, a few convalescent patients were sampled. Post-vaccine sampling occurred a median 72 days after the second dose.

The method was immunoSEQ multiplex PCR; TCRdb's version includes in-frame clones alone and lacks a portion of them. The table has some 40,000 clones, just over 75% seen once. After more than 8 days in culture, the CD4+ T cells were isolated. The person had PCR-confirmed SARS-CoV-2 infection between March and December 2020. Each person got two doses of an mRNA SARS-CoV-2 vaccine, BNT162b2 or mRNA-1273. The CDR3 spans 14 residues. CDR1 is SGHNT, CDR2 YYREEE, per germline (reference sequence). Trimming took 4 bases from V and 4 from J, leaving 15 bases between them. Study results and caveats: At late timepoints after vaccination, vaccine- and infection-induced clones shrank markedly.

The sample consisted of CD4+ T cells from PBMCs cultured without peptide, taken after COVID-19 vaccination. The J gene is TRBJ2-7, the V gene TRBV5-4, with D maybe TRBD2 (6 bases). The sequence derives from a human donor who had a prior SARS-CoV-2 infection. The CDR3 sequence is CASSVGAGGYEQYF. CDR3 DNA sequence: TGTGCCAGCAGCGTAGGAGCAGGAGGGTACGAGCAGTACTTC.